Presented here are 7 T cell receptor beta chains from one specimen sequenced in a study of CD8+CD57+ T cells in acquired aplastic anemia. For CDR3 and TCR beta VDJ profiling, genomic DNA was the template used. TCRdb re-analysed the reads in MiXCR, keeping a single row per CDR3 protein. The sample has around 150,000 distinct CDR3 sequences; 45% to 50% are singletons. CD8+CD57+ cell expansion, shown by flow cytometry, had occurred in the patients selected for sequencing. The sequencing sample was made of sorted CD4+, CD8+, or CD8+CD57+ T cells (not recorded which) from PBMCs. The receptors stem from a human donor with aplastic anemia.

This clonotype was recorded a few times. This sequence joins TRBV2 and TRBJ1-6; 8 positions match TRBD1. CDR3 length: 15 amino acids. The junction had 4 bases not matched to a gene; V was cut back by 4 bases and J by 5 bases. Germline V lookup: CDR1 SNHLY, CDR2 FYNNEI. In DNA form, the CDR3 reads TGTGCCAGCAGTGCCCGGGGACAGGATAATTCACCCCTCCACTTT. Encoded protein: CASSARGQDNSPLHF.

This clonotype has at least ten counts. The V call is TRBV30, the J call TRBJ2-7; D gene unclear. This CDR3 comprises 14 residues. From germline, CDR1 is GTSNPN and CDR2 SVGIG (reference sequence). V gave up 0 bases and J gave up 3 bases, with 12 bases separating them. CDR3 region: CAWSVGLWNYEQYF. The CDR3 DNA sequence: TGTGCCTGGAGTGTAGGTCTCTGGAACTACGAGCAGTACTTC.

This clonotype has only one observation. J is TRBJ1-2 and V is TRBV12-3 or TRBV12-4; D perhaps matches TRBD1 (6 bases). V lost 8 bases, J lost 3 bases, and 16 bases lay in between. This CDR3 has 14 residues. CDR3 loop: CASHPGGRHYGYTF. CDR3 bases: TGTGCCAGCCACCCTGGGGGGCGCCACTATGGCTACACCTTC.

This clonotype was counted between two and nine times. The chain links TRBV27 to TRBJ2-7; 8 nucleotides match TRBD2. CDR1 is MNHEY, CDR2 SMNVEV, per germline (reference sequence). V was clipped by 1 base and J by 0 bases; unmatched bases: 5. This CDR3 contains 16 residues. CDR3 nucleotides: TGTGCCAGCAGTTTATTACCTAGCGGGTCCTCCTACGAGCAGTACTTC. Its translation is CASSLLPSGSSYEQYF.

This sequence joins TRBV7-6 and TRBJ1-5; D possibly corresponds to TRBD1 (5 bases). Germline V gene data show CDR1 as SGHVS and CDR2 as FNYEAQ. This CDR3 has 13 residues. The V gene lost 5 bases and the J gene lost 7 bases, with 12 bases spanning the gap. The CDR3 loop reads CASSKGEGQPQHF. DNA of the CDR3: TGTGCCAGCAGCAAAGGGGAGGGGCAGCCCCAGCATTTT. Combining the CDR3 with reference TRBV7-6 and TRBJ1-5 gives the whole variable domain GAGVSQSPRYKVTKRGQDVALRCDPISGHVSLYWYRQALGQGPEFLTYFNYEAQQDKSGLPNDRFSAERPEGSISTLTIQRTEQRDSAMYRCASSKGEGQPQHFGDGTRLSIL.

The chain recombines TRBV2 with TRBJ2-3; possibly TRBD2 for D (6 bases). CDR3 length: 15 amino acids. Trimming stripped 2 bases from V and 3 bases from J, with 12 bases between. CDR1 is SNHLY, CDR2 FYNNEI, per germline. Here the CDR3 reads CASSESLARTDTQYF. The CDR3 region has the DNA TGTGCCAGCAGTGAAAGTCTAGCGAGAACAGATACGCAGTATTTT.

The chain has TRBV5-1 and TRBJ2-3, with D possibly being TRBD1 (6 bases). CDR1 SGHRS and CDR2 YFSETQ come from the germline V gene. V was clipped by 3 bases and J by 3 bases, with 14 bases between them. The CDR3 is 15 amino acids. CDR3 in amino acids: CASSSRPTGTDTQYF. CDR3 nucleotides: TGCGCCAGCAGCTCTCGCCCCACAGGGACAGATACGCAGTATTTT.